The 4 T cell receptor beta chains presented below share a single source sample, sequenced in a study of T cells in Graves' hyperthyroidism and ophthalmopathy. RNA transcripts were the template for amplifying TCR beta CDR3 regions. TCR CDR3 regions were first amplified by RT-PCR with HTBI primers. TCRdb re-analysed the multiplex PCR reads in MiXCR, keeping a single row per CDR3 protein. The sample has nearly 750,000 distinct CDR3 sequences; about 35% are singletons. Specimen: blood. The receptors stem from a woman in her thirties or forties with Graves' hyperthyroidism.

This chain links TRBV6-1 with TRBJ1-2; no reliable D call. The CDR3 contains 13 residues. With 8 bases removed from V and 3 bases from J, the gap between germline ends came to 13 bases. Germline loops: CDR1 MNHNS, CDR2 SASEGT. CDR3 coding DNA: TGTGCCAGCGGGGTCGAAGGCCACTATGGCTACACCTTC. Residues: CASGVEGHYGYTF.

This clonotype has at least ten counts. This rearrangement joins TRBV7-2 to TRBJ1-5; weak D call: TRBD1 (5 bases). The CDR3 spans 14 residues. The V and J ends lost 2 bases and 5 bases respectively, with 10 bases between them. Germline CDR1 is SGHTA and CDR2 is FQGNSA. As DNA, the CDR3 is TGTGCCAGCAGCTTAATCGGGGGACATCAGCCCCAGCATTTT. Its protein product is CASSLIGGHQPQHF.

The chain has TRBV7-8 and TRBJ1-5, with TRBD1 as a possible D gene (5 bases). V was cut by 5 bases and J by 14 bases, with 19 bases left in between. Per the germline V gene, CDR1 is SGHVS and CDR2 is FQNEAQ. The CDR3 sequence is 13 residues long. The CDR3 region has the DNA TGTGCCAGCAGCGCCGGGGACCGTGCCTACGAGCATTTT. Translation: CASSAGDRAYEHF.

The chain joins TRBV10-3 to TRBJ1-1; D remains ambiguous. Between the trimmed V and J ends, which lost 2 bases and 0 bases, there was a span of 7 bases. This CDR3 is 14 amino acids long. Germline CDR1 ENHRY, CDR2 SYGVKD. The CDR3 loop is CAISEGSMNTEAFF. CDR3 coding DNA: TGTGCCATCAGTGAGGGCAGTATGAACACTGAAGCTTTCTTT.